The sequence of this T cell receptor (beta chain) was determined in a study of patients and donors after allogeneic stem cell transplantation. In TCRdb, the RT-PCR reads were re-called with MiXCR into one record per CDR3 protein. Here the sample spans more than 150,000 distinct CDR3 sequences, about 24% being singletons. CDR3 size: 13 residues. Germline V gene sequence: CDR1 MDHEN, CDR2 SYDVKM. J lost 4 bases, V lost 8 bases, and 6 bases had no gene match. This clonotype was obtained from a human donor who was either an allogeneic HSCT recipient or a stem cell or donor lymphocyte infusion donor (not recorded which). It is not recorded whose cells these are; they may come from a transplant donor. The sequenced sample consisted of blood, either unsorted or a sorted T cell fraction (not recorded which). The chain recombines TRBV28 with TRBJ2-3; 7 nucleotides agree with TRBD2. As DNA, the CDR3 is TGTGCCAGCTACCCGGGGGGATCAGATACGCAGTATTTT. Translating it yields CASYPGGSDTQYF. The full variable domain, its missing parts supplied by reference TRBV28 and TRBJ2-3, is DVKVTQSSRYLVKRTGEKVFLECVQDMDHENMFWYRQDPGLGLRLIYFSYDVKMKEKGDIPEGYSVSREKKERFSLILESASTNQTSMYLCASYPGGSDTQYFGPGTRLTVL.